The 22 T cell receptor beta chains listed next were all sequenced from one sample in a study of CD8+ T cells in alopecia areata. Extracted RNA was reverse transcribed into cDNA, the sequencing template. TCRdb's table, derived via immunoSEQ multiplex PCR, lists solely in-frame clones and lacks some. Of about 210,000 clones in the sample, more than 60% are singletons; the top ten hold around 1.3%. Indicated treatment: oral pan-JAK inhibitor, 5-10 mg twice daily. The sequenced sample was CD4+ T cells sorted from blood, obtained at week 44, from a patient treated with tofacitinib. The receptors come from a human donor with alopecia areata.

The chain carries TRBV29-1 and TRBJ2-1; 7 bases match TRBD2. Germline V gene sequence: CDR1 SQVTM, CDR2 ANQGSEA. The CDR3 runs 13 residues. V shed 4 bases and J 7 bases; nucleotides not matched to a gene: 7. Here the CDR3 reads CSVASGLGNEQFF. DNA for the CDR3: TGCAGCGTTGCTAGCGGCCTGGGGAATGAGCAGTTCTTC.

This clone was seen a handful of times. This chain joins TRBV11-2 and TRBJ2-5, with TRBD2 matching over 13 bases. CDR3 length: 16 residues. J lost 4 bases, V lost 5 bases, and 7 bases had no gene match. Looked up from germline, CDR1 is SGHAT and CDR2 is FQNNGV. CDR3 protein: CASSRTSGGAGETQYF. The DNA of the CDR3 is TGTGCCAGCAGCCGAACTAGCGGGGGGGCAGGAGAGACCCAGTACTTC. Full variable domain (rest looked up from reference TRBV11-2 and TRBJ2-5): EAGVAQSPRYKIIEKRQSVAFWCNPISGHATLYWYQQILGQGPKLLIQFQNNGVVDDSQLPKDRFSAERLKGVDSTLKIQPAKLEDSAVYLCASSRTSGGAGETQYFGPGTRLLVL.

The chain joins TRBV30 to TRBJ1-5; tentative D call: TRBD1 (6 bases). The V gene's germline CDR1 is GTSNPN and CDR2 SVGIG (reference sequence). The CDR3 is 13 residues long. Between the trimmed V and J ends, which lost 2 bases and 3 bases, there was a span of 8 bases. As DNA, the CDR3 is TGTGCCTGGAGTTCGGGACACAATCAGCCCCAGCATTTT. This translates into CAWSSGHNQPQHF. The full variable domain, rest sourced from reference TRBV30 and TRBJ1-5, is SQTIHQWPATLVQPVGSPLSLECTVEGTSNPNLYWYRQAAGRGLQLLFYSVGIGQISSEVPQNLSASRPQDRQFILSSKKLLLSDSGFYLCAWSSGHNQPQHFGDGTRLSIL.

The DNA of the CDR3 is TGTGCCACCAGCAGAGATGGTTCGGTCTTTAGATATGGCTACACCTTC. Translating gives CATSRDGSVFRYGYTF. The rearrangement links TRBV15 to TRBJ1-2; D not resolved. The ends were cut back, 0 bases at V and 5 bases at J, with 16 bases in the middle. This CDR3 contains 16 residues. Germline V lookup: CDR1 LNHNV, CDR2 YYDKDF (reference sequence).

V and J are TRBV7-9 and TRBJ2-3; 9 bases fit TRBD2. Trimming at V came to 3 bases and at J to 4 bases, leaving 5 bases not matched to a gene. The germline CDR1 and CDR2 sequences are SEHNR and FQNEAQ (reference sequence). The CDR3 totals 15 residues. The CDR3 bases are TGTGCCAGCAGCTTTGATGGCGGGAGGGCAGATACGCAGTATTTT. The encoded protein is CASSFDGGRADTQYF.

This clone appeared a few times. V usage is TRBV25-1 and J usage is TRBJ1-2; no clear D gene. CDR1 is MGHDK, CDR2 SYGVNS, per germline. The CDR3 spans 14 residues. Trimming pared 1 base from V and 1 base from J, leaving 7 bases between. CDR3 sequence (DNA): TGTGCCAGCAGTGAATCGGTAGATAACTATGGCTACACCTTC. As protein: CASSESVDNYGYTF.

The chain uses TRBV5-1 and TRBJ2-3, with a weak D call TRBD2 (6 bases). The germline CDR1 and CDR2 sequences are SGHRS and YFSETQ. CDR3 length: 15 residues. The V end was cut by 4 bases, the J end by 1 base, with 13 bases between. In DNA form, the CDR3 reads TGCGCCAGCAGCCGCCTAGGCGGGGGCACAGATACGCAGTATTTT. It encodes CASSRLGGGTDTQYF.

The chain carries TRBV10-3 and TRBJ1-1; TRBD1 matches at 12 bases. This CDR3 has 18 amino acids. With 4 bases clipped from V and 1 base from J, the junction kept 10 bases outside the gene matches. Germline loops: CDR1 ENHRY, CDR2 SYGVKD. This CDR3 is CAISGSPGQGARNTEAFF. The DNA for the CDR3 is TGTGCCATCAGTGGTTCTCCGGGACAGGGGGCGCGGAACACTGAAGCTTTCTTT.

The chain joins TRBV30 to TRBJ1-1, with D possibly matching TRBD1 (6 bases). The CDR3 spans 15 residues. Germline values: CDR1 GTSNPN, CDR2 SVGIG (reference sequence). V lost 0 bases, J lost 0 bases, and 11 bases lay in between. The CDR3 bases are TGTGCCTGGAGTGTTGGGGACACCATGAACACTGAAGCTTTCTTT. As protein: CAWSVGDTMNTEAFF.

This clone has more than one count but fewer than ten. V and J are TRBV30 and TRBJ2-1; D might be TRBD2 (5 bases). Germline CDR1 reads GTSNPN; CDR2 reads SVGIG (reference sequence). V lost 1 base and J 7 bases, leaving 5 bases between the germline ends. The CDR3 has 11 amino acids. The CDR3 DNA reads as TGTGCCTGGAGTGAGCGGAATGAGCAGTTCTTC. Its translation: CAWSERNEQFF.

The chain employs TRBV7-2 and TRBJ2-3; D perhaps matches TRBD1 (6 bases). Trimming cost V 5 bases and J 11 bases, with 14 bases left between them. The CDR3 consists of 12 residues. Germline V lookup: CDR1 SGHTA, CDR2 FQGNSA. CDR3 amino acids: CASSKRGGGQYF. CDR3 DNA sequence: TGTGCCAGCAGCAAGAGAGGGGGTGGGCAGTATTTT.

The rearrangement uses TRBV7-2 and TRBJ2-3; D tentatively fits TRBD1 or TRBD2 (5 bases each). CDR3 length equals 17 residues. CDR1 and CDR2 (germline): SGHTA, FQGNSA. V was cut by 1 base and J by 6 bases, with 20 bases left in between. CDR3 sequence (DNA): TGTGCCAGCAGCTTAGGCCCCGGACGGAGAGGGGTCGATACGCAGTATTTT. It codes for CASSLGPGRRGVDTQYF.

The CDR3 DNA reads as TGTGCCAGCAGTGAAGCGCTTCGGGCTAGAAGCTCCGGGGAGCTGTTTTTT. Translation: CASSEALRARSSGELFF. This chain uses TRBV6-1 with TRBJ2-2; D unclear. The CDR3 sequence is 17 residues long. The germline V and J ends were trimmed by 0 bases and 6 bases, with 17 bases remaining between them. Germline V gene sequence: CDR1 MNHNS, CDR2 SASEGT.

CDR3 sequence reads: CASSDGGKTQYF. As DNA, the CDR3 is TGCGCCAGCAGTGATGGGGGGAAGACCCAGTACTTC. The rearrangement links TRBV10-2 to TRBJ2-5, with a possible D match to TRBD2 (6 bases). The ends were cut back, 3 bases at V and 6 bases at J, with 8 bases in the middle. CDR1 WSHSY and CDR2 SAAADI come from the germline V gene. This CDR3 contains 12 residues.

The CDR3 DNA reads TGTGCCAGCAGCTTAGATGTCGCGCGGGGGACCCAGTACTTC. It specifies CASSLDVARGTQYF. J is TRBJ2-5 and V is TRBV7-8, with TRBD2 as a possible D gene (6 bases). V was trimmed by 1 base and J by 7 bases, leaving 13 bases between them. This CDR3 has 14 residues. Germline assignment: CDR1 SGHVS and CDR2 FQNEAQ. Full variable domain (outside the CDR3, taken from reference TRBV7-8 and TRBJ2-5): GAGVSQSPRYKVAKRGQDVALRCDPISGHVSLFWYQQALGQGPEFLTYFQNEAQLDKSGLPSDRFFAERPEGSVSTLKIQRTQQEDSAVYLCASSLDVARGTQYFGPGTRLLVL.

DNA for the CDR3: TGTGCCAGCAGTGGGCCGGGGATGAACACTGAAGCTTTCTTT. This codes for CASSGPGMNTEAFF. This chain uses TRBV25-1 with TRBJ1-1; D remains ambiguous. Between the trimmed V and J ends, which lost 4 bases and 0 bases, there was a span of 9 bases. Germline CDR1 is MGHDK and CDR2 is SYGVNS. The CDR3 has 14 residues.

This rearrangement joins TRBV29-1 to TRBJ2-7; D uncertain. This CDR3 is 12 amino acids long. V gave up 0 bases and J gave up 3 bases, with 6 bases separating them. CDR1 SQVTM and CDR2 ANQGSEA come from the germline V gene. The CDR3 DNA reads as TGCAGCGTTGAAGAGGGTGGCTACGAGCAGTACTTC. This gives the protein CSVEEGGYEQYF.

V and J are TRBV29-1 and TRBJ2-3, with TRBD2 matching over 11 bases. CDR1 and CDR2 (germline): SQVTM, ANQGSEA. The CDR3 has 17 amino acids. Trimming took 0 bases from V and 0 from J; bases not matched to a gene: 5. CDR3 nucleotides: TGCAGCGTTGAAGAGGTAGCGGGGGGGACTAGCACAGATACGCAGTATTTT. This codes for CSVEEVAGGTSTDTQYF.

The J gene is TRBJ1-5, the V gene TRBV5-1; 7 bases line up with TRBD1. The CDR3 runs to 15 residues. Trimming removed 4 bases from V and 3 bases from J; junction bases left unmatched: 7. The germline V gene has CDR1 SGHRS and CDR2 YFSETQ. CDR3: CASSEGDSYNQPQHF. As DNA, the CDR3 is TGCGCCAGCAGCGAGGGGGACAGTTACAATCAGCCCCAGCATTTT.

V usage is TRBV10-3 and J usage is TRBJ1-1; D remains ambiguous. In germline, CDR1 is ENHRY, CDR2 SYGVKD. V dropped 0 bases and J dropped 4 bases, with 12 bases sitting between them. CDR3 length equals 15 residues. The CDR3 DNA reads as TGTGCCATCAGTGAGTCCGGGCTTTTGGGCACTGAAGCTTTCTTT. Residues: CAISESGLLGTEAFF.

The chain joins TRBV7-2 to TRBJ2-5, with 7 positions matching TRBD2. Germline trimming cut 5 bases from V and 5 bases from J; bases unmatched to any gene: 17. Per the germline V gene, CDR1 is SGHTA and CDR2 is FQGNSA. The CDR3 is 17 amino acids. The CDR3 protein is CASSPSGARWAGETQYF. The CDR3 DNA is TGTGCCAGCAGCCCCAGCGGGGCACGCTGGGCGGGGGAGACCCAGTACTTC. The variable domain in full, completed from reference TRBV7-2 and TRBJ2-5, reads GAGVSQSPSNKVTEKGKDVELRCDPISGHTALYWYRQSLGQGLEFLIYFQGNSAPDKSGLPSDRFSAERTGGSVSTLTIQRTQQEDSAVYLCASSPSGARWAGETQYFGPGTRLLVL.

The genes are TRBV11-2 and TRBJ1-1, with D unresolved. Germline CDR1 SGHAT, CDR2 FQNNGV. The CDR3 contains 13 residues. Deletions cut 4 bases from V and 5 bases from J, with 11 bases between. The CDR3 DNA reads as TGTGCCAGCAGCTCGGACGGAGGGACTGAAGCTTTCTTT. Protein: CASSSDGGTEAFF.